The 22 T cell receptor beta chains below come from one sample, sequenced in a study of OX40 agonist ivuxolimab in advanced cancers. Some clones are missing from TCRdb's copy, which holds only in-frame ones; the method was immunoSEQ multiplex PCR. The sample lists about 39,000 clones; roughly 90% were seen once. The material was CD4+ or CD8+ T cells sorted from blood, obtained in a trial of the OX40 agonist ivuxolimab. These receptor sequences come from an adult with an advanced solid tumor such as melanoma, head and neck, liver or kidney cancer.

The CDR3 DNA reads TGTGCCAGCAGCCAAATAACAGGGCCCTCTGGAAACACCATATATTTT. Protein: CASSQITGPSGNTIYF. This chain joins TRBV4-2 and TRBJ1-3, with a weak D call TRBD1 (6 bases). V lost 2 bases and J lost 0, with 11 bases in between. The V gene's germline CDR1 is LGHNA and CDR2 YNFKEQ. The CDR3 contains 16 residues.

The chain recombines TRBV7-3 with TRBJ2-6, with no clear D. This CDR3 region has 18 residues. The germline V and J ends were trimmed by 5 bases and 0 bases, with 17 bases remaining between them. Germline lookup yields CDR1 SGHTA and CDR2 FQGTGA. The CDR3 DNA is TGTGCCAGCAGCAGCAGAGTTTTAGACCCCTCTGGGGCCAACGTCCTGACTTTC. Protein: CASSSRVLDPSGANVLTF. Supplemented by reference TRBV7-3 and TRBJ2-6, the full variable domain reads GAGVSQTPSNKVTEKGKYVELRCDPISGHTALYWYRQSLGQGPEFLIYFQGTGAADDSGLPNDRFFAVRPEGSVSTLKIQRTERGDSAVYLCASSSRVLDPSGANVLTFGAGSRLTVL.

This chain uses TRBV29-1 with TRBJ1-1; maybe TRBD1 (6 bases). V was trimmed by 5 bases and J by 3 bases, leaving 13 bases between them. The CDR3 has 13 residues. Germline CDR1 reads SQVTM; CDR2 reads ANQGSEA. The CDR3 sequence: CSVFRGRDTEAFF. CDR3 bases: TGCAGCGTTTTCAGGGGCCGGGACACTGAAGCTTTCTTT.

The chain employs TRBV5-1 and TRBJ2-2, with 11 bases identical to TRBD1. Trimming took 4 bases from V and 7 from J; bases not matched to a gene: 6. The CDR3 runs 15 residues. Germline V gives CDR1 SGHRS, CDR2 YFSETQ. The CDR3, as DNA: TGCGCCAGCAGCCGGGGACAGGGGGTTAACGGGGAGCTGTTTTTT. Amino acid sequence: CASSRGQGVNGELFF. Full variable domain (missing parts from reference TRBV5-1 and TRBJ2-2): KAGVTQTPRYLIKTRGQQVTLSCSPISGHRSVSWYQQTPGQGLQFLFEYFSETQRNKGNFPGRFSGRQFSNSRSEMNVSTLELGDSALYLCASSRGQGVNGELFFGEGSRLTVL.

The gene calls are TRBV6-4 and TRBJ2-1; D might be TRBD1 (5 bases). The germline gives CDR1 MRHNA, CDR2 SNTAGT. V shed 2 bases and J shed 5 bases, with 7 bases lying between them. The CDR3 is 13 residues long. The CDR3 loop is CASSDVGHNEQFF. The CDR3 DNA reads TGTGCCAGCAGTGACGTGGGGCACAATGAGCAGTTCTTC.

The rearrangement links TRBV28 to TRBJ2-7, with TRBD2 as a possible D gene (7 bases). Per the germline V gene, CDR1 is MDHEN and CDR2 is SYDVKM. Trimming removed 5 bases at V and 6 bases at J, with 20 bases between. CDR3 length: 15 residues. The CDR3 here is CASSPGGWGPGEQYF. CDR3 nucleotide sequence: TGTGCCAGCAGTCCGGGGGGTTGGGGGCCGGGCGAGCAGTACTTC.

The gene calls are TRBV28 and TRBJ2-2; tentatively, D is TRBD1 (6 bases). Trimming removed 3 bases from V and 1 base from J, with 6 bases in between. The CDR3 covers 14 residues. Germline-derived CDR1 and CDR2 are MDHEN and SYDVKM. CDR3 DNA sequence: TGTGCCAGCAGTTTGACAGGGAACACCGGGGAGCTGTTTTTT. Residues: CASSLTGNTGELFF.

V gene TRBV4-1 combines with J gene TRBJ1-6, with 9 bases identical to TRBD1. Germline trimming cut 0 bases from V and 10 bases from J; bases unmatched to any gene: 13. The length of the CDR3 is 18 residues. Looked up from germline, CDR1 is MGHRA and CDR2 is YSYEKL. The CDR3 DNA reads TGCGCCAGCAGCCAAGAAGTGGATGAACAGGGGGCTCGGTCACCCCTCCACTTT. Translated: CASSQEVDEQGARSPLHF.

CDR3 in amino acids: CASSQDQWTQYF. Here the CDR3 DNA reads TGTGCCAGCAGCCAGGATCAGTGGACCCAGTACTTC. The rearrangement joins TRBV4-2 to TRBJ2-5; no definite D call. Deletions cut 3 bases from V and 7 bases from J, with 9 bases between. CDR3 length equals 12 residues. From germline, CDR1 is LGHNA and CDR2 YNFKEQ.

This chain links TRBV29-1 with TRBJ2-2, with 8 bases lining up with TRBD1. V was pared by 3 bases and J by 3 bases, with 3 bases of the junction left unmatched. The germline CDR1 and CDR2 sequences are SQVTM and ANQGSEA. This CDR3 contains 14 residues. CDR3 sequence: CSVDGQGHTGELFF. CDR3 DNA: TGCAGCGTTGACGGACAGGGACACACCGGGGAGCTGTTTTTT.

The chain couples TRBV6-5 to TRBJ2-3; 11 bases are a match to TRBD1. The CDR3 covers 16 residues. V shed 4 bases and J 4 bases; nucleotides not matched to a gene: 7. Germline CDR1 reads MNHEY; CDR2 reads SVGAGI. The CDR3 protein is CASSFSGTGGADTQYF. CDR3 DNA: TGTGCCAGCAGTTTTTCCGGGACAGGGGGAGCAGATACGCAGTATTTT.

The chain joins TRBV27 to TRBJ1-5; no clear D. CDR1 and CDR2 (germline): MNHEY, SMNVEV (reference sequence). Trimming removed 6 bases at V and 0 bases at J, with 6 bases between. The CDR3 is made up of 13 amino acids. For the CDR3, the DNA is TGTGCCAGCAGCTTTGATAGCAATCAGCCCCAGCATTTT. The encoded protein is CASSFDSNQPQHF.

The genes are TRBV7-9 and TRBJ2-7; D is possibly TRBD2 (7 bases). Germline V lookup: CDR1 SEHNR, CDR2 FQNEAQ (reference sequence). The CDR3 is made up of 15 amino acids. V lost 4 bases to trimming and J lost 6 bases, with 19 bases between them. CDR3: CASSSWGAGVGEQYF. DNA for the CDR3: TGTGCCAGCAGCTCTTGGGGGGCGGGAGTTGGCGAGCAGTACTTC.

This chain uses TRBV19 with TRBJ2-3, with D perhaps matching TRBD1 or TRBD2 (6 bases each). CDR1 LNHDA and CDR2 SQIVND come from the germline V gene (reference sequence). The CDR3 sequence is 16 residues long. Trimming took 4 bases from V and 2 from J, leaving 16 bases between them. The CDR3 sequence: CASSTQEGVITDTQYF. The CDR3 region has the DNA TGTGCCAGTAGTACCCAGGAGGGGGTGATCACAGATACGCAGTATTTT.

The chain recombines TRBV4-3 with TRBJ1-5, with a tentative D call TRBD1 (5 bases). V lost 1 base and J lost 5, with 9 bases in between. Germline V CDR1 and CDR2: LGHNA, YSLEER. The CDR3 is 14 amino acids. The CDR3 nucleotides read TGCGCCAGCAGCCAAGCCCGGGGGGATCAGCCCCAGCATTTT. Protein sequence: CASSQARGDQPQHF.

The CDR3 region has the DNA TGTGCCAGCACCCTAAGACAGGGCGTTAATGAAAAACTGTTTTTT. It translates to CASTLRQGVNEKLFF. The chain couples TRBV6-5 to TRBJ1-4; TRBD1 agrees at 7 bases. V lost 7 bases, J lost 4 bases, and 9 bases stayed unmatched. The CDR3 is 15 residues long. Germline CDR1 reads MNHEY; CDR2 reads SVGAGI.

CDR3 region: CASSPWTGSKETQYF. CDR3 in DNA: TGTGCCAGCAGTCCCTGGACAGGGTCTAAAGAGACCCAGTACTTC. V is TRBV6-5 and J is TRBJ2-5; 8 bases are shared with TRBD1. Trimming removed 5 bases from V and 3 bases from J; junction bases left unmatched: 8. CDR3 length: 15 residues. The V gene's germline CDR1 is MNHEY and CDR2 SVGAGI.

This chain connects TRBV4-1 to TRBJ2-2; 10 bases are shared with TRBD2. Germline loops: CDR1 MGHRA, CDR2 YSYEKL. Trimming cost V 4 bases and J 3 bases; bases outside gene matches: 2. This CDR3 has 15 residues. The CDR3 spells CASSLLAGDTGELFF. In DNA form, the CDR3 reads TGCGCCAGCAGCCTCCTAGCGGGGGACACCGGGGAGCTGTTTTTT.

The chain combines TRBV7-6 with TRBJ1-5; tentative D call: TRBD1 (5 bases). Germline CDR1 is SGHVS and CDR2 is FNYEAQ. This CDR3 region has 17 residues. Trimming cost V 5 bases and J 1 base, with 18 bases left between them. CDR3 sequence (DNA): TGTGCCAGCAGCCCTTATATTTCGGGGGAAAGCAATCAGCCCCAGCATTTT. Amino acid sequence: CASSPYISGESNQPQHF.

V and J are TRBV2 and TRBJ1-1; perhaps TRBD1 as D (6 bases). Looked up from germline, CDR1 is SNHLY and CDR2 is FYNNEI. V lost 2 bases to trimming and J lost 1 base, with 8 bases between them. There are 14 residues in the CDR3. Here the CDR3 reads CASSEPGENTEAFF. CDR3 coding DNA: TGTGCCAGCAGTGAACCAGGGGAGAACACTGAAGCTTTCTTT.

The rearrangement joins TRBV5-4 to TRBJ2-6; D is perhaps TRBD2 (6 bases). The CDR3 contains 17 residues. Germline V CDR1 and CDR2: SGHNT, YYREEE (reference sequence). Trimming removed 4 bases at V and 2 bases at J, with 16 bases between. The CDR3 sequence is CASSPRLDLTGANVLTF. The CDR3 bases are TGTGCCAGCAGCCCCCGACTAGACCTCACTGGGGCCAACGTCCTGACTTTC. Variable domain in full (rest from reference TRBV5-4 and TRBJ2-6): ETGVTQSPTHLIKTRGQQVTLRCSSQSGHNTVSWYQQALGQGPQFIFQYYREEENGRGNFPPRFSGLQFPNYSSELNVNALELDDSALYLCASSPRLDLTGANVLTFGAGSRLTVL.

J is TRBJ2-7 and V is TRBV9, with TRBD1 matching 8 bases. Trimming at V came to 3 bases and at J to 3 bases, leaving 17 bases not matched to a gene. Germline-derived CDR1 and CDR2 are SGDLS and YYNGEE. This CDR3 has 18 residues. The CDR3, as DNA: TGTGCCAGCAGCGCCTCACCGGGACAGGAGACCCTGTTCTACGAGCAGTACTTC. Its protein is CASSASPGQETLFYEQYF.